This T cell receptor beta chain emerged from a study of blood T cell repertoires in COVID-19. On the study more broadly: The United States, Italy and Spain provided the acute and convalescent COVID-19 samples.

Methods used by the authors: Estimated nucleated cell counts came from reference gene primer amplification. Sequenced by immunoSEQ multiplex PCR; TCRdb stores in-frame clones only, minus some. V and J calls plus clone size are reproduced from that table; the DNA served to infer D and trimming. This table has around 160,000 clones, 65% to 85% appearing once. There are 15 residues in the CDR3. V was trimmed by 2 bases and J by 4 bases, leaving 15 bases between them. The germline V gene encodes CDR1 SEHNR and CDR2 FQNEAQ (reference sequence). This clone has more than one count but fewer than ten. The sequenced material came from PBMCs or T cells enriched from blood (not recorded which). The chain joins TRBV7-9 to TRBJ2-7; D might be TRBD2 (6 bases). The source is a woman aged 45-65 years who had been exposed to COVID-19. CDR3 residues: CASSLSGSRYYEQYF. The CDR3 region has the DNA TGTGCCAGCAGCTTAAGCGGGTCCCGTTATTACGAGCAGTACTTC.